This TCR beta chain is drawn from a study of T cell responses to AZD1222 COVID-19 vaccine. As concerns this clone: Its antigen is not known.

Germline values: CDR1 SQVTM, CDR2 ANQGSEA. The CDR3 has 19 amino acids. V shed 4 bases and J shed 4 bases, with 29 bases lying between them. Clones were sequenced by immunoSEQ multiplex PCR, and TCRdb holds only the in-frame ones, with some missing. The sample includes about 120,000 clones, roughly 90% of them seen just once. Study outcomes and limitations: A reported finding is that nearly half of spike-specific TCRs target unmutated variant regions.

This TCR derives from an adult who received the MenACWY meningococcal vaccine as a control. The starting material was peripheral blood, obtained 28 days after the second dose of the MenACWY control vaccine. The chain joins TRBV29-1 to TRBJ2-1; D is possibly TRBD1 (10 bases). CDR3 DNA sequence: TGCAGCGTTGTGGGGAGACAGGGGGCGCCAGCGGGGGGATACAATGAGCAGTTCTTC. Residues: CSVVGRQGAPAGGYNEQFF.